Listed below are T cell receptor beta chains from one sample, sequenced in a study of post-analysis software for immune sequencing data. In TCRdb, the PCR reads were re-called with MiXCR into one record per CDR3 protein. The sample includes roughly 160,000 distinct CDR3 sequences, 36% seen only once; the top ten take about 26%. Source: blood, taken after autologous hematopoietic stem cell transplantation. Source of these receptors: a girl aged 5-17 years with multiple sclerosis. The CDR3 runs from the conserved cysteine through the conserved F or W. Each record gives: D gene, J gene, V gene, clone size, CDR3 protein, CDR3 DNA. A D gene is named only where the DNA matches it firmly. The size entry is marked missing in some rows and otherwise reads once, few, many or a size class.

d_gene: TRBD1; j_gene: TRBJ1-1; v_gene: TRBV7-2; abundance: -; CDR3aa: CASSYTRGPNTEAFF; CDR3nt: TGTGCCAGCAGCTATACCAGGGGGCCGAACACTGAAGCTTTCTTT
d_gene: -; j_gene: TRBJ2-3; v_gene: TRBV24-1; abundance: -; CDR3aa: CATSDLPGDTQYF; CDR3nt: TGTGCCACCAGTGATTTGCCCGGGGATACGCAGTATTTT
d_gene: TRBD1; j_gene: TRBJ2-4; v_gene: TRBV5-1; abundance: -; CDR3aa: CASSFGTGGVGAKNIQYF; CDR3nt: TGCGCCAGCAGCTTCGGGACAGGGGGTGTGGGAGCCAAAAACATTCAGTACTTC
d_gene: TRBD1; j_gene: TRBJ1-2; v_gene: TRBV7-9; abundance: few; CDR3aa: CASSLDGTGGQYGYTF; CDR3nt: TGTGCCAGCAGCTTAGATGGGACAGGGGGCCAATATGGCTACACCTTC
d_gene: TRBD2; j_gene: TRBJ2-3; v_gene: TRBV29-1; abundance: -; CDR3aa: CSVGVGTSGIGATDTQYF; CDR3nt: TGCAGCGTTGGAGTTGGAACTAGCGGGATTGGAGCCACAGATACGCAGTATTTT
d_gene: -; j_gene: TRBJ2-7; v_gene: TRBV9; abundance: many; CDR3aa: CASSVGGGTYEQYF; CDR3nt: TGTGCCAGCAGCGTAGGGGGCGGCACCTACGAGCAGTACTTC
d_gene: TRBD2; j_gene: TRBJ2-3; v_gene: TRBV7-8; abundance: -; CDR3aa: CASSPRDSGSSDTQYF; CDR3nt: TGTGCCAGCAGCCCCCGGGATAGCGGGAGTAGCGATACGCAGTATTTT
d_gene: -; j_gene: TRBJ2-7; v_gene: TRBV7-6; abundance: many; CDR3aa: CASSRHSSYEQYF; CDR3nt: TGTGCCAGCAGCCGTCATTCATCCTACGAGCAGTACTTC
d_gene: -; j_gene: TRBJ2-5; v_gene: TRBV25-1; abundance: -; CDR3aa: CASRDPGRMQETQYF; CDR3nt: TGTGCCAGCAGGGACCCGGGACGGATGCAAGAGACCCAGTACTTC
d_gene: TRBD1; j_gene: TRBJ1-2; v_gene: TRBV3-1; abundance: -; CDR3aa: CASSLGTGPPYGYTF; CDR3nt: TGTGCCAGCAGCCTCGGGACAGGACCCCCCTATGGCTACACCTTC
d_gene: -; j_gene: TRBJ1-2; v_gene: TRBV5-4; abundance: -; CDR3aa: CASSLSVMMGYGYTF; CDR3nt: TGTGCCAGCAGCTTGTCGGTGATGATGGGCTATGGCTACACCTTC
d_gene: TRBD1; j_gene: TRBJ1-2; v_gene: TRBV20-1; abundance: -; CDR3aa: CSAREFQTGTDNYGYTF; CDR3nt: TGCAGTGCTAGAGAGTTCCAAACCGGGACAGATAACTATGGCTACACCTTC
d_gene: -; j_gene: TRBJ2-5; v_gene: TRBV7-9; abundance: -; CDR3aa: CASTTDTLETQYF; CDR3nt: TGTGCCAGCACCACGGACACCCTAGAGACCCAGTACTTC
d_gene: TRBD2; j_gene: TRBJ2-7; v_gene: TRBV20-1; abundance: few; CDR3aa: CSASGLAGREAYEQYF; CDR3nt: TGCAGTGCTAGTGGGCTAGCGGGAAGGGAGGCCTACGAGCAGTACTTC
d_gene: -; j_gene: TRBJ2-1; v_gene: TRBV20-1; abundance: -; CDR3aa: CSARPGRTRGDEQFF; CDR3nt: TGCAGTGCTAGACCAGGACGGACCCGGGGCGATGAGCAGTTCTTC
d_gene: -; j_gene: TRBJ2-3; v_gene: TRBV12-3/TRBV12-4; abundance: -; CDR3aa: CASSPVVRTDTQYF; CDR3nt: TGTGCCAGCAGTCCCGTCGTCCGGACAGATACGCAGTATTTT
d_gene: TRBD1; j_gene: TRBJ1-2; v_gene: TRBV28; abundance: -; CDR3aa: CASRTQGASPRGGYTF; CDR3nt: TGTGCCAGCAGAACTCAGGGGGCGTCCCCCCGGGGTGGCTACACCTTC
d_gene: -; j_gene: TRBJ2-5; v_gene: TRBV12-3/TRBV12-4; abundance: -; CDR3aa: CASRRYQETQYF; CDR3nt: TGTGCCAGCAGACGGTACCAAGAGACCCAGTACTTC
d_gene: -; j_gene: TRBJ2-3; v_gene: TRBV29-1; abundance: -; CDR3aa: CSVGLRADTQYF; CDR3nt: TGCAGCGTTGGCCTCAGGGCAGATACGCAGTATTTT
d_gene: -; j_gene: TRBJ2-7; v_gene: TRBV4-1; abundance: few; CDR3aa: CASSQGEESSYEQYF; CDR3nt: TGCGCCAGCAGCCAAGGGGAGGAAAGCTCCTACGAGCAGTACTTC
d_gene: -; j_gene: TRBJ2-5; v_gene: TRBV12-2; abundance: few; CDR3aa: CASRLVRDTKQETQYF; CDR3nt: TGTGCAAGTCGCTTAGTCCGGGACACCAAACAAGAGACCCAGTACTTC
d_gene: TRBD1; j_gene: TRBJ1-4; v_gene: TRBV12-3/TRBV12-4; abundance: -; CDR3aa: CASSAGDSKLFF; CDR3nt: TGTGCCAGCAGTGCTGGGGACAGCAAACTGTTTTTT
d_gene: -; j_gene: TRBJ1-2; v_gene: TRBV27; abundance: few; CDR3aa: CASSLERVKGYTF; CDR3nt: TGTGCCAGCAGTTTGGAGAGGGTAAAAGGCTACACCTTC
d_gene: TRBD2; j_gene: TRBJ2-3; v_gene: TRBV7-3; abundance: -; CDR3aa: CASSPYHGTSLSDTQYF; CDR3nt: TGTGCCAGCAGCCCCTACCACGGGACTAGCCTCTCAGATACGCAGTATTTT